These 10 T cell receptor beta chains share one sample of origin, sequenced in a study of T cells in Graves' hyperthyroidism and ophthalmopathy. Regions amplified from RNA transcripts were the TCR beta CDR3 regions. Primed by the HTBI set, a first-round RT-PCR was run on the TCR CDR3. TCRdb recomputed calls from the multiplex PCR reads with MiXCR, one row per CDR3 protein. The sample includes about 700,000 distinct CDR3 sequences, about 45% of them seen just once. The sample taken for sequencing was peripheral blood or thyroid tissue (not recorded which). All receptors derive from an adult man with Graves' disease, either hyperthyroidism or ophthalmopathy (not recorded which).

V usage is TRBV2 and J usage is TRBJ1-6, with D possibly TRBD1 on 6 matching bases. Germline loops: CDR1 SNHLY, CDR2 FYNNEI. This CDR3 region has 15 residues. Between the trimmed V and J ends, which lost 5 bases and 9 bases, there was a span of 17 bases. The CDR3 bases are TGTGCCAGCAGTAGATCGGGACATGAGAGTTCACCCCTCCACTTT. This codes for CASSRSGHESSPLHF.

This rearrangement joins TRBV20-1 to TRBJ1-2, with 9 bases aligning to TRBD1. The CDR3 length is 12 residues. The V and J ends lost 5 bases and 4 bases, in that order; junction bases with no gene match: 2. Germline CDR1 is DFQATT and CDR2 is SNEGSKA (reference sequence). The CDR3 nucleotides read TGCAGTGCTGCGGACAGGGGCTATGGCTACACCTTC. Translating it yields CSAADRGYGYTF.

This clonotype was seen more than once but under ten times. CDR3 residues: CASRGLKGDTEAFF. Written as DNA, the CDR3 is TGTGCCAGCAGGGGCTTGAAGGGGGACACTGAAGCTTTCTTT. This chain uses TRBV19 with TRBJ1-1, with D maybe TRBD1 (6 bases). With 9 bases removed from V and 3 bases from J, the gap between germline ends came to 17 bases. In germline, CDR1 is LNHDA, CDR2 SQIVND (reference sequence). This CDR3 is built from 14 residues.

At least ten counts were recorded for this clonotype. This chain uses TRBV2 with TRBJ2-5; D possibly corresponds to TRBD1 (5 bases). V was shortened by 7 bases and J by 2 bases, with 11 bases between the two germline ends. Germline CDR1 SNHLY, CDR2 FYNNEI. The CDR3 contains 13 residues. The CDR3 region is CASMAQEQETQYF. The CDR3 coding sequence is TGTGCCAGCATGGCACAGGAGCAAGAGACCCAGTACTTC.

V and J are TRBV29-1 and TRBJ2-5; TRBD1 aligns across 7 bases. Germline CDR1 and CDR2: SQVTM and ANQGSEA. J was trimmed by 4 bases and V by 7 bases; bases with no gene match: 12. The CDR3 contains 14 residues. Written as DNA, the CDR3 is TGCAGCGGGACAATGACAGGGCGGGCAGAGACCCAGTACTTC. Residues: CSGTMTGRAETQYF.

There are many counts of this clonotype. The chain has TRBV29-1 and TRBJ1-2, with D perhaps TRBD1 (6 bases). The V gene lost 4 bases and the J gene lost 14 bases, with 20 bases spanning the gap. The CDR3 loop spans 12 amino acids. Germline V gene lookup returns CDR1 SQVTM and CDR2 ANQGSEA. The CDR3 nucleotides are TGCAGCGTTGCTGAGGGGGGCGGCCTGAGAACCTTC. As protein: CSVAEGGGLRTF.

The CDR3 coding sequence is TGTGCCAGCAGTGCTCCCCTATGGGGGGGTGGCGAAAAACTGTTTTTT. Its translation: CASSAPLWGGGEKLFF. This chain uses TRBV25-1 with TRBJ1-4; maybe TRBD1 (5 bases). CDR1 and CDR2 from the germline V gene are MGHDK and SYGVNS. Trimming shortened V by 4 bases and J by 8 bases, and 20 bases separated the two germline ends. The CDR3 is 16 residues long.

This clonotype was counted many times. The chain couples TRBV19 to TRBJ1-5; D is perhaps TRBD1 (5 bases). The CDR3 spans 13 residues. Germline-derived CDR1 and CDR2 are LNHDA and SQIVND (reference sequence). V was clipped by 4 bases and J by 5 bases, with 9 bases between them. CDR3 sequence reads: CASSRVRDQPQHF. The CDR3 DNA is TGTGCCAGTAGTAGGGTCAGGGATCAGCCCCAGCATTTT.

The V call is TRBV29-1, the J call TRBJ2-5, with 11 bases aligning to TRBD2. CDR3 length: 14 amino acids. Unmatched junction bases numbered 9, after V lost 7 bases and J lost 5 bases. Germline CDR1 and CDR2: SQVTM and ANQGSEA. The CDR3 nucleotides read TGCAGCGGAGGGTTAGCGGGGGGGCCGGAGACCCAGTACTTC. Amino acids: CSGGLAGGPETQYF.

This clonotype was recorded many times. The CDR3 is CASSLAGKDTEAFF. DNA of the CDR3: TGTGCCAGCAGCTTAGCAGGGAAGGACACTGAAGCTTTCTTT. J is TRBJ1-1 and V is TRBV7-8; D remains ambiguous. V gave up 0 bases and J gave up 3 bases, with 8 bases separating them. CDR3 length: 14 amino acids. The germline gives CDR1 SGHVS, CDR2 FQNEAQ.